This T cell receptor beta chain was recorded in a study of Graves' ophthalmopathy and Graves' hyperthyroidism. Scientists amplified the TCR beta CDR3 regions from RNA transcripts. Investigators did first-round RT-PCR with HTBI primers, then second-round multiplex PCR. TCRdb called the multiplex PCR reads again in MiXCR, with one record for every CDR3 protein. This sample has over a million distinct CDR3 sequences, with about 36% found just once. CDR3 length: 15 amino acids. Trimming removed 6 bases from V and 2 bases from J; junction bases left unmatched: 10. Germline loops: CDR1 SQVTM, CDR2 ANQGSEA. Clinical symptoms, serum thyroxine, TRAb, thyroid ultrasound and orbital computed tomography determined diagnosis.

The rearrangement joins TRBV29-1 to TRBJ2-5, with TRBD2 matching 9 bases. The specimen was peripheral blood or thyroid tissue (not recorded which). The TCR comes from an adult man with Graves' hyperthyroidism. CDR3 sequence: CSVGPSGTKQETQYF. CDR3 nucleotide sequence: TGCAGCGTCGGGCCTAGCGGGACAAAACAAGAGACCCAGTACTTC.